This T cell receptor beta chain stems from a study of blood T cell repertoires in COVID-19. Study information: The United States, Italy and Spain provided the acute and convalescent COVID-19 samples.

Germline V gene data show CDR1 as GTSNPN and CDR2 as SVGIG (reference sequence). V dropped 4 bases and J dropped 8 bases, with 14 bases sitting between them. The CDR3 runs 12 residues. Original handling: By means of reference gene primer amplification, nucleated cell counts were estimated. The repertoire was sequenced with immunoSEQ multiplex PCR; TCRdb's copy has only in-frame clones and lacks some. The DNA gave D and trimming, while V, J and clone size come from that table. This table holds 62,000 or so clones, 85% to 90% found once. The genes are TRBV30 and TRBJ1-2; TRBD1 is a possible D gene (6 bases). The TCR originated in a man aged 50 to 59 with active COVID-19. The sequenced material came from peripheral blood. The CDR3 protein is CAWTAQGRGYTF. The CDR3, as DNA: TGTGCCTGGACAGCACAGGGAAGGGGCTACACCTTC.